Following are 16 T cell receptor beta chains from one sample sequenced in a study of naive and memory T cell subsets (dated by TCRdb to about 2017). Library method: UMI-ligation and nested PCR. These reads were obtained on an Illumina MiSeq. An equimolar mix of two oligonucleotides covering both TRBC1 and TRBC2 was used as the beta constant-region primer. The ligated cDNA went through four rounds of PCR with nested alpha and beta constant-region primers together with the SP2 primer. TCRdb redid the processing of the public reads, applying fastp at Q25 and MiXCR, and retained in-frame beta chains. Rows are unified per CDR3 protein, each entry keeping the most common DNA and genes. The sample table contains some 9,700 distinct CDR3 sequences; only one count was recorded for roughly 5.5% of them. The leading ten clones occupy roughly three fifths of the sample. Sequencing was done on a sample of CD4+ TEMRA cells from blood. In light of the paper, this sample's cell subset or site label describes: effector memory re-expressing CD45RA, CD45RA+ CD27-. These receptors originate from a human donor in good health.

This clonotype occurred many times. The chain combines TRBV12-3 or TRBV12-4 with TRBJ1-5; D unresolved. The CDR3 is made up of 15 amino acids. The V gene lost 2 bases and the J gene lost 4 bases, with 12 bases spanning the gap. CDR3: CASSLFAVMNQPQHF. The CDR3 coding sequence is TGTGCCAGCAGTTTATTTGCAGTTATGAATCAGCCCCAGCATTTT.

There are many counts of this clonotype. The gene calls are TRBV28 and TRBJ2-5; no clear D gene. V lost 3 bases and J lost 5, with 13 bases in between. Germline CDR1 MDHEN, CDR2 SYDVKM. This CDR3 contains 14 residues. CDR3 sequence reads: CASSFYKGEETQYF. CDR3 nucleotide sequence: TGTGCCAGCAGTTTCTACAAGGGCGAGGAGACCCAGTACTTC.

This clonotype was found many times. The chain links TRBV6-2 or TRBV6-3 to TRBJ1-5; TRBD1 agrees at 7 bases. This CDR3 spans 13 amino acids. The ends lost 10 bases at V and 0 bases at J; junction bases unmatched: 3. Per germline, CDR1 MNHEY and CDR2 SVGEGT. DNA of the CDR3: TGTGCCATTAGGGACAGTAGCAATCAGCCCCAGCATTTT. Its translation is CAIRDSSNQPQHF.

V is TRBV30 and J is TRBJ1-1; D gene uncertain. CDR1 GTSNPN and CDR2 SVGIG come from the germline V gene (reference sequence). Trimming stripped 3 bases from V and 1 base from J, with 6 bases between. This CDR3 region has 12 residues. The CDR3 loop is CAWRSGNTEAFF. CDR3 nucleotide sequence: TGTGCCTGGAGATCCGGGAACACTGAAGCTTTCTTT.

This clonotype was observed at least ten times. The chain joins TRBV20-1 to TRBJ1-5, with D possibly being TRBD1 (6 bases). Trimming shortened V by 6 bases and J by 3 bases, and 12 bases separated the two germline ends. The germline CDR1 and CDR2 sequences are DFQATT and SNEGSKA (reference sequence). CDR3 length equals 13 residues. CDR3 amino acids: CSATDRPNQPQHF. For the CDR3, the DNA is TGCAGTGCCACCGACAGGCCCAATCAGCCCCAGCATTTT.

This clonotype was seen a handful of times. This chain's CDR3 is CSANDGGNEKLFF. The CDR3 DNA reads TGCAGTGCAAATGACGGAGGAAATGAAAAACTGTTTTTT. This chain links TRBV20-1 with TRBJ1-4, with D uncertain. In germline, CDR1 is DFQATT, CDR2 SNEGSKA (reference sequence). V was clipped by 6 bases and J by 5 bases, with 13 bases between them. This CDR3 is 13 amino acids long.

CDR3 nucleotide sequence: TGTGCCACCAGCAGACCCGGGACAGGTGGGGGACCCTATGGCTACACCTTC. It specifies CATSRPGTGGGPYGYTF. The chain joins TRBV15 to TRBJ1-2; 8 bases are shared with TRBD1. V lost 2 bases, J lost 4 bases, and 12 bases stayed unmatched. Germline values: CDR1 LNHNV, CDR2 YYDKDF (reference sequence). The CDR3 loop spans 17 amino acids.

This clonotype has just a few counts. The chain uses TRBV10-3 and TRBJ2-7, with 8 positions matching TRBD2. Trimming at V came to 6 bases and at J to 1 base, leaving 5 bases not matched to a gene. Germline values: CDR1 ENHRY, CDR2 SYGVKD. CDR3 length: 14 residues. The CDR3 DNA reads TGTGCCATCAGGGTAGCGGGATCATCCTACGAGCAGTACTTC. Translated, it gives CAIRVAGSSYEQYF.

This clonotype was counted ten times or more. V gene TRBV18 combines with J gene TRBJ1-6; D gene ambiguous. With 2 bases removed from V and 9 bases from J, the gap between germline ends came to 14 bases. In germline, CDR1 is KGHSH, CDR2 LQKENI. The CDR3 sequence is 15 residues long. The CDR3 DNA reads TGTGCCAGCTCACCATTTGGCAAGCCGATTTCACCCCTCCACTTT. Translating gives CASSPFGKPISPLHF.

This clonotype was detected only once. The chain employs TRBV7-2 and TRBJ2-2; TRBD1 aligns across 9 bases. This CDR3 has 15 amino acids. The ends lost 4 bases at V and 6 bases at J; junction bases unmatched: 6. The germline V gene has CDR1 SGHTA and CDR2 FQGNSA. Here the CDR3 DNA reads TGTGCCAGCAGCTCGGGACAGGGAACGGCCGGGGAGCTGTTTTTT. Translating gives CASSSGQGTAGELFF.

This clonotype is hyperexpanded by share. V and J are TRBV20-1 and TRBJ2-5, with TRBD2 matching 9 bases. V was clipped by 4 bases and J by 4 bases; unmatched bases: 10. This CDR3 has 15 amino acids. Germline CDR1 reads DFQATT; CDR2 reads SNEGSKA (reference sequence). CDR3 bases: TGCAGTGCTAAAAACCCCGCAGCGGGAGGAGAGACCCAGTACTTC. Its protein product is CSAKNPAAGGETQYF.

The chain links TRBV7-2 to TRBJ2-3, with 15 bases matching TRBD2. Germline CDR1 and CDR2: SGHTA and FQGNSA. This CDR3 is built from 19 residues. With 7 bases clipped from V and 0 bases from J, the junction kept 11 bases outside the gene matches. The CDR3 DNA reads TGTGCCAGCACCGGATCTGGACTAGCGGGGGGGGGTAGCACAGATACGCAGTATTTT. Translated, it gives CASTGSGLAGGGSTDTQYF. The whole variable domain, filled in from reference TRBV7-2 and TRBJ2-3, reads GAGVSQSPSNKVTEKGKDVELRCDPISGHTALYWYRQSLGQGLEFLIYFQGNSAPDKSGLPSDRFSAERTGGSVSTLTIQRTQQEDSAVYLCASTGSGLAGGGSTDTQYFGPGTRLTVL.

The gene calls are TRBV20-1 and TRBJ2-3, with TRBD2 identical over 11 bases. The CDR3 consists of 14 residues. The germline V gene encodes CDR1 DFQATT and CDR2 SNEGSKA (reference sequence). The trim removed 5 bases at V and 2 bases at J, leaving 3 bases unmatched. CDR3 sequence (DNA): TGCAGTGCTCATAGCGGGGGGGCCACAGATACGCAGTATTTT. Its translation: CSAHSGGATDTQYF.

The rearrangement uses TRBV27 and TRBJ2-7; 8 nucleotides agree with TRBD1. There are 13 residues in the CDR3. The V segment lost 6 bases and the J segment 7 bases; nucleotides outside the gene matches: 8. From germline, CDR1 is MNHEY and CDR2 SMNVEV (reference sequence). DNA for the CDR3: TGTGCCAGCAGACGGACAGGGTCTAGAGAGCAGTACTTC. Translating it yields CASRRTGSREQYF.

The genes are TRBV7-2 and TRBJ1-1; D remains ambiguous. The V gene's germline CDR1 is SGHTA and CDR2 FQGNSA. Trimming cost V 2 bases and J 1 base, with 8 bases left between them. This CDR3 contains 14 residues. CDR3 sequence reads: CASSLIRRNTEAFF. In nucleotides, the CDR3 is TGTGCCAGCAGCTTAATAAGACGGAACACTGAAGCTTTCTTT.

This clonotype was observed at least ten times. The chain has TRBV20-1 and TRBJ2-7, with 9 bases fitting TRBD1. The germline V gene has CDR1 DFQATT and CDR2 SNEGSKA (reference sequence). CDR3 length: 14 amino acids. Unmatched junction bases numbered 10, after V lost 6 bases and J lost 4 bases. For the CDR3, the DNA is TGCAGTGCAGCGGGGACAGGGTTTTCATACGAGCAGTACTTC. Translating it yields CSAAGTGFSYEQYF.